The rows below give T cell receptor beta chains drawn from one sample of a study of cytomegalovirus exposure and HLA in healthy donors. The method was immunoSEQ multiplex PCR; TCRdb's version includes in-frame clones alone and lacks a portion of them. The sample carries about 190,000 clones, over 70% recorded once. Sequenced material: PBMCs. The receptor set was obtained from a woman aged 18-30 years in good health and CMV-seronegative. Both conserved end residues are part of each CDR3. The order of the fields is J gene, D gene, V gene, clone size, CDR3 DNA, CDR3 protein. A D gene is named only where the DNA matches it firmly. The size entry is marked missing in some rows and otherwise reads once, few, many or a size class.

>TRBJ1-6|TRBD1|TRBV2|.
TGTGCCAGCAGTGTACGACCGGGACAGGGTGTATCACCCCTCCACTTT
CASSVRPGQGVSPLHF
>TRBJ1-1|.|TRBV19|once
TGTGCCAGTAGTATAGGGGCACAGAACACTGAAGCTTTCTTT
CASSIGAQNTEAFF
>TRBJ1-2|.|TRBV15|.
TGTGCCACCAGCAGAGATCAAGCGGGTGGCTACACCTTC
CATSRDQAGGYTF
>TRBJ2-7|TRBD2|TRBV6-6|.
TGTGCCAGCAGTTACCCCGGACTAGCGGCCTACGAGCAGTACTTC
CASSYPGLAAYEQYF
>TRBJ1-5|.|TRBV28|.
TGTGCCAGCAGTTTGGGGCCAGGGGATCAGCCCCAGCATTTT
CASSLGPGDQPQHF
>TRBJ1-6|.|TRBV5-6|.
TGTGCCAGCAGCCCCGGGGAATCCTATAATTCACCCCTCCACTTT
CASSPGESYNSPLHF
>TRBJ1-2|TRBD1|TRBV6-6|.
TGTGCCAGCAGCCTACTACCCGGGACAGAAAACTATGGCTACACCTTC
CASSLLPGTENYGYTF
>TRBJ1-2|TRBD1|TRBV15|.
TGTGCCACCAGCAGCCGGGACAGGGGACTTCTGGGCGGCTACACCTTC
CATSSRDRGLLGGYTF
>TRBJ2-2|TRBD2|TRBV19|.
TGTGCCAGTACCACGCTCGGGCTAGCGGCCGGGGAGCTGTTTTTT
CASTTLGLAAGELFF
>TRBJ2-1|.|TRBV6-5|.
TGTGCCAGCACACGTACTAGCATAAATCATGAGCAGTTCTTC
CASTRTSINHEQFF
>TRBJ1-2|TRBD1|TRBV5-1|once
TGCGCCAGCAGCAGCGCCGGGACAGGGTTTGGCTACACCTTC
CASSSAGTGFGYTF
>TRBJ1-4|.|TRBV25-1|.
TGTGCCAGCAGTGAATATCATCGGGGGAGGGGAAAACTGTTTTTT
CASSEYHRGRGKLFF
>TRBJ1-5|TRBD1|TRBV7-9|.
TGTGCCAGCAGCGCAACAGGGGAAGGGCAGCCCCAGCATTTT
CASSATGEGQPQHF
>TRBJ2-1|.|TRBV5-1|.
TGCGCCAGCAGCTTAGTACGGGAACACGATGAGCAGTTCTTC
CASSLVREHDEQFF
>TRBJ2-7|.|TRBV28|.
TGTGCCAGCAGCTTGACAGCATACGAGCAGTACTTC
CASSLTAYEQYF
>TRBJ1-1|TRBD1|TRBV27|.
TGTGCCAGCAGTTTAGGACAGGGCCTTTCTGAAGCTTTCTTT
CASSLGQGLSEAFF
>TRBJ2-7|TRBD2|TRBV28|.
TGTGCCAGCAGTTTGCGCCTAGCGGGAGAAGAGCAGTACTTC
CASSLRLAGEEQYF
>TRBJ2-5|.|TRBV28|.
TGTGCCAGCAGTTTCCCCGGGACAGGGGGTCTAGCGGGAGAGGGATGGCGAGAGACCCAGTACTTC
CASSFPGTGGLAGEGWRETQYF
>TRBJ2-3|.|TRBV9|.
TGTGCCAGCAGCCAGCAGGGGCGCGTAAGCACAGATACGCAGTATTTT
CASSQQGRVSTDTQYF
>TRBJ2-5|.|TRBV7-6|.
TGTGCCAGCAGCCCCACTGAACAGGGCATCTGGGAGACCCAGTACTTC
CASSPTEQGIWETQYF
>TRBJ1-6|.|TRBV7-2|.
TGTGCCAGCAGCTTAGCGAGCGGAAGCTCCTATAATTCACCCCTCCACTTT
CASSLASGSSYNSPLHF
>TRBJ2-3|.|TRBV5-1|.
TGCGCCAGCAGCTTCGGGGAGGCAGATACGCAGTATTTT
CASSFGEADTQYF
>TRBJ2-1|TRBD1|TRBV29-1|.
TGCAGCGGCGCCCACCTCGGGGGACAGGTCTACAATGAGCAGTTCTTC
CSGAHLGGQVYNEQFF
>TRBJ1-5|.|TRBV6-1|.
TGTGCCAGCTCACAATCGGGGGGGAACAATCAGCCCCAGCATTTT
CASSQSGGNNQPQHF
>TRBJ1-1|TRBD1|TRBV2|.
TGTGCCAGCGGTAAGGGACAGACAATGGGGGGCACTGAAGCTTTCTTT
CASGKGQTMGGTEAFF
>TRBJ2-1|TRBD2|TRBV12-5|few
TGTGCTAGTGGGGACATAGCGGGAGGGCACAATGAGCAGTTCTTC
CASGDIAGGHNEQFF
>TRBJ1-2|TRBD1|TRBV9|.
TGTGCCAGCAGCGCCCCGGACAGGGTGATCCATGGCTACACCTTC
CASSAPDRVIHGYTF